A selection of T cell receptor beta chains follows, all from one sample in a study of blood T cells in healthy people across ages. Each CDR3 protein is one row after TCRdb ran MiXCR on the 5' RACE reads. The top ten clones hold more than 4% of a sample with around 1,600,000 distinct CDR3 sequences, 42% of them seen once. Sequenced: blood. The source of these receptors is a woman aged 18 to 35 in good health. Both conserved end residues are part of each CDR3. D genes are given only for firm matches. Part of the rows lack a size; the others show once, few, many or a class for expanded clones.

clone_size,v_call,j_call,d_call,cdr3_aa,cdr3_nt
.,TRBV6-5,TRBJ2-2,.,CASSYSPGVTGELFF,TGTGCCAGCAGTTACTCCCCGGGAGTGACCGGGGAGCTGTTTTTT
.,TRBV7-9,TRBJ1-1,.,CASSVVGGGAEAFF,TGTGCCAGCAGCGTCGTTGGCGGAGGGGCTGAAGCTTTCTTT
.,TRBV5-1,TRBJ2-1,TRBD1,CASSAGTGSNEQFF,TGCGCCAGCAGCGCCGGGACAGGGAGTAATGAGCAGTTCTTC
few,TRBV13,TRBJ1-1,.,CASSFRWEAFF,TGTGCCAGCAGCTTCAGGTGGGAAGCTTTCTTT
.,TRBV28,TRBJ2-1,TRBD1,CTSSSWTGGLYNEQFF,TGTACCAGCAGCTCATGGACAGGGGGCCTCTACAATGAGCAGTTCTTC
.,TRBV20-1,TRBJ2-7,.,CSPTERYYEQYF,TGCAGCCCGACCGAGCGTTACTACGAGCAGTACTTC
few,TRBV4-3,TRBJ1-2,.,CASSQDGLADGYTF,TGCGCCAGCAGCCAAGATGGGCTAGCCGATGGCTACACCTTC
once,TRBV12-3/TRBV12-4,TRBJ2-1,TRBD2,CATLRREAPGSYNEQFF,TGTGCCACCTTAAGGCGGGAGGCCCCAGGCTCCTACAATGAGCAGTTCTTC
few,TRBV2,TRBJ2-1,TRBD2,CASSESEATSGNEQFF,TGTGCCAGCAGTGAAAGCGAAGCCACTAGCGGCAATGAGCAGTTCTTC
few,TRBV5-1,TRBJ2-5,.,CASSGSRGEETQYF,TGCGCCAGCAGCGGTTCCAGGGGGGAAGAGACCCAGTACTTC
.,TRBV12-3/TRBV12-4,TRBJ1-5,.,CASTDGLNQPQHF,TGTGCCAGCACCGACGGCTTAAATCAGCCCCAGCATTTT
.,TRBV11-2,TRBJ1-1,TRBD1,CASSLEFPGQYTEAFF,TGTGCCAGCAGCTTAGAGTTCCCGGGACAGTACACTGAAGCTTTCTTT
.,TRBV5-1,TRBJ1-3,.,CASSLEWGPGNTIYF,TGCGCCAGCAGCTTGGAGTGGGGGCCTGGAAACACCATATATTTT
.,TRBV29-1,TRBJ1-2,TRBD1,CSVDGQGESGYTF,TGCAGCGTTGATGGACAGGGAGAAAGTGGCTACACCTTC
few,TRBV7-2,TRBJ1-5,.,CASSAGTLWPQHF,TGTGCCAGCAGCGCGGGCACGTTATGGCCCCAGCATTTT
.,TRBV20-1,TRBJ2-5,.,CSARRGSRRETQYF,TGCAGTGCTAGACGCGGCAGCCGCCGAGAGACCCAGTACTTC
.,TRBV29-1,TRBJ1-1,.,CSAWDGMNTEAFF,TGCAGCGCCTGGGACGGAATGAACACTGAAGCTTTCTTT
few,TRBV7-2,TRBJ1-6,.,CASSPGSQQGSPLHF,TGTGCCAGCAGCCCAGGGTCACAACAGGGCTCACCCCTCCACTTT
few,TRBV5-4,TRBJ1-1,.,CATGGGSTEAFF,TGTGCCACGGGGGGGGGATCCACTGAAGCTTTCTTT
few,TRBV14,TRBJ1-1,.,CASSQWVSNTEAFF,TGTGCCAGCAGCCAATGGGTCTCGAACACTGAAGCTTTCTTT
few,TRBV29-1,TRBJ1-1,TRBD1,CSVEKGRGRPEAFF,TGCAGCGTTGAAAAAGGCAGGGGGCGACCTGAAGCTTTCTTT
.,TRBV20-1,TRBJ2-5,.,CSARGPSSQETQYF,TGCAGTGCCCGTGGGCCAAGCAGCCAAGAGACCCAGTACTTC
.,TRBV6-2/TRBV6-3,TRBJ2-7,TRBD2,CASRSLAGEYEQYF,TGTGCCAGCAGGAGCCTAGCGGGAGAATACGAGCAGTACTTC
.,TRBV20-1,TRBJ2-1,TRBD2,CSHQAGAGYNGQFF,TGCAGTCATCAAGCGGGGGCAGGCTACAATGGGCAGTTCTTC
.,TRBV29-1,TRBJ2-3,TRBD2,CSAVGLAGKSTDTQYF,TGCAGCGCAGTGGGACTAGCGGGGAAAAGCACAGATACGCAGTATTTT
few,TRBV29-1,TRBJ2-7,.,CSVGAAEQYF,TGCAGCGTTGGGGCAGCCGAGCAGTACTTC
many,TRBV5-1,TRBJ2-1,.,CASSRGESYNEQFF,TGCGCCAGCAGTAGGGGCGAATCCTACAATGAGCAGTTCTTC
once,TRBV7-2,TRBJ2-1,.,CASSLNTYQETQFF,TGTGCCAGCAGCCTCAATACATATCAAGAGACCCAGTTCTTC
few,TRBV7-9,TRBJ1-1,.,CASRPSRVLDTEAFF,TGTGCCAGCAGACCCTCCAGGGTTCTGGACACTGAAGCTTTCTTT
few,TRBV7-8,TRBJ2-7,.,CASSLVGPAGSYEQYF,TGTGCCAGCAGCTTAGTTGGGCCCGCGGGCTCCTACGAGCAGTACTTC
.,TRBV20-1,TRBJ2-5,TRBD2,CSARGGDGGGVRETQYF,TGCAGTGCTAGAGGCGGAGATGGCGGGGGTGTCAGAGAGACCCAGTACTTC
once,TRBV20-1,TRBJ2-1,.,CSARERTDYYNEQFF,TGCAGTGCTAGAGAAAGGACGGATTACTACAATGAGCAGTTCTTC
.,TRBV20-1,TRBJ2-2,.,CSARDLRTGNTGELFF,TGCAGTGCTAGAGATCTTAGGACTGGCAACACCGGGGAGCTGTTTTTT
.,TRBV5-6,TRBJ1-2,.,CASSLMRSANYGYTF,TGTGCCAGCAGCTTGATGAGATCAGCTAACTATGGCTACACCTTC
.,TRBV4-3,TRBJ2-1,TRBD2,CASSQDMGLAVTAYNEQFF,TGCGCCAGCAGCCAAGATATGGGACTAGCGGTAACTGCCTACAATGAGCAGTTCTTC
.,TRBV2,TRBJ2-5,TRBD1,CATQGVGETQYF,TGTGCCACCCAGGGGGTGGGTGAGACCCAGTACTTC
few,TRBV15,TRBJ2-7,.,CATSRVRRLVMFYNEQYF,TGTGCCACCAGCAGAGTTCGGAGACTAGTAATGTTCTACAATGAGCAGTACTTC
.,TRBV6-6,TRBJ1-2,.,CASSYAITGTHYGYTF,TGTGCCAGCAGTTACGCGATTACCGGGACGCATTATGGCTACACCTTC
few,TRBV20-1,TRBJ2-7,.,CSASPLQTPSYEQYF,TGCAGTGCTAGTCCACTACAGACTCCTTCCTACGAGCAGTACTTC
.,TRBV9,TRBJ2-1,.,CASSPRRAVSSYNEQFF,TGTGCCAGCAGCCCCCGACGGGCGGTGTCCTCCTACAATGAGCAGTTCTTC
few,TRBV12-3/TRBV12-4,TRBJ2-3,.,CASSLNWGGTDTQYF,TGTGCCAGCAGTTTAAATTGGGGCGGCACAGATACGCAGTATTTT
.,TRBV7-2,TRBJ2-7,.,CASSLDSRLAYEQYF,TGTGCCAGCAGCTTAGACTCCAGGTTAGCCTACGAGCAGTACTTC
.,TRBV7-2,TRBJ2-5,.,CASSLALGRLETQYF,TGTGCCAGCAGCTTAGCGCTGGGCAGACTAGAGACCCAGTACTTC
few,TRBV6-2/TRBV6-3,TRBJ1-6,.,CASSTLRGNSPLHF,TGTGCCAGCAGTACCCTCCGGGGTAATTCACCCCTCCACTTT
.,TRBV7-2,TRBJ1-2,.,CASSGGGQETYYGYTF,TGTGCCAGCAGCGGTGGGGGGCAGGAGACTTACTATGGCTACACCTTC
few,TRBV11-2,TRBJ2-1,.,CASSRWTERGNEQFF,TGTGCCAGCAGCCGATGGACAGAGAGGGGCAATGAGCAGTTCTTC
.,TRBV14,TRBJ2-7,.,CASSQVTKASRGEQYF,TGTGCCAGCAGCCAAGTGACCAAGGCCTCTCGCGGCGAGCAGTACTTC
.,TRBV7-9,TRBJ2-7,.,CANSPPPDEQYF,TGTGCCAACAGCCCCCCCCCGGACGAGCAGTACTTC
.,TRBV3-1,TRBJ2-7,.,CASSLHAQVGEQYF,TGTGCCAGCAGTCTTCACGCGCAGGTTGGCGAGCAGTACTTC
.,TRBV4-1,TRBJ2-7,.,CASSQPDGGYEQYF,TGCGCCAGCAGCCAACCGGACGGGGGATACGAGCAGTACTTC
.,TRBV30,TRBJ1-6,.,CAWSVRGVGNSPLHF,TGTGCCTGGAGTGTTCGCGGTGTGGGTAATTCACCCCTCCACTTT
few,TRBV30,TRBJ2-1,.,CAWNQVRTYNEQFF,TGTGCCTGGAATCAAGTACGGACCTACAATGAGCAGTTCTTC
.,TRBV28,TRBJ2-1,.,CASNLALTNEQFF,TGTGCCAGCAATCTAGCGCTAACGAATGAGCAGTTCTTC
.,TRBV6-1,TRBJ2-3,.,CASIPEHLGPDTQYF,TGTGCCAGCATCCCGGAGCACCTGGGGCCAGATACGCAGTATTTT
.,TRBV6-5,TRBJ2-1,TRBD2,CASSPLGSGGNEQFF,TGTGCCAGCAGTCCCCTAGGTAGCGGGGGGAATGAGCAGTTCTTC
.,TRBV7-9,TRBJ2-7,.,CASSALTPSGPVSSYNEQYF,TGTGCCAGCAGCGCCTTGACCCCAAGCGGGCCCGTGAGCTCCTACAATGAGCAGTACTTC